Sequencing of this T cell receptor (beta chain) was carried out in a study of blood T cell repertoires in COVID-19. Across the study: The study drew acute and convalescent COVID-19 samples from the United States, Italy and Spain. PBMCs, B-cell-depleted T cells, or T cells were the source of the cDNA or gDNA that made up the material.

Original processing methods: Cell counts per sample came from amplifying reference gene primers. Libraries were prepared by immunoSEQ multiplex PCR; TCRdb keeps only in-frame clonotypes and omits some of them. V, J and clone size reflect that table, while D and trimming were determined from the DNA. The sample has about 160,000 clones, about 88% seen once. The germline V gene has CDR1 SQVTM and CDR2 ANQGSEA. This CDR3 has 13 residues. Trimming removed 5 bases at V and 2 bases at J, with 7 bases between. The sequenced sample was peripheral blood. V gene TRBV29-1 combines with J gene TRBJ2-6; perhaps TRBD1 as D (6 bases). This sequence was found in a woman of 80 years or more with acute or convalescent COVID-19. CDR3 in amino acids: CSVPGAGANVLTF. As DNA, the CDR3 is TGCAGCGTTCCAGGGGCTGGGGCCAACGTCCTGACTTTC.